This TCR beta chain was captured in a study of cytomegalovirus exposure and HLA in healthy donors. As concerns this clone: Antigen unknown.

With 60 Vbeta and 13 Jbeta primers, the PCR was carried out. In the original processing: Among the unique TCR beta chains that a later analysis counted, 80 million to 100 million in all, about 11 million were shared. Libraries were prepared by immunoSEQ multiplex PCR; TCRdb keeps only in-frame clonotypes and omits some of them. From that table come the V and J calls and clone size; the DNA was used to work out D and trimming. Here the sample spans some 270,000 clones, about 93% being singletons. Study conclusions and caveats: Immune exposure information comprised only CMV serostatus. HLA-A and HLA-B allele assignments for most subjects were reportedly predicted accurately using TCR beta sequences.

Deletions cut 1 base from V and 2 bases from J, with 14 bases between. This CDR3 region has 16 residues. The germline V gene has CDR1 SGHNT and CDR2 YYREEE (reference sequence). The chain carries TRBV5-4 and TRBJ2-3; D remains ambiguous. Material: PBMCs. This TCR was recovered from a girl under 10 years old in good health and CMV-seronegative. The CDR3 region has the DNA TGTGCCAGCAGCTTGTTATCCGATCTAAACACAGATACGCAGTATTTT. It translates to CASSLLSDLNTDTQYF.